This TCR beta chain stems from a study of blood T cell repertoires in COVID-19. CDR1 and CDR2 (germline): SGDLS, YYNGEE. J gave up 7 bases and V 3 bases, and 17 bases lay outside the gene matches. The CDR3 consists of 17 residues. The repertoire was sequenced with immunoSEQ multiplex PCR; TCRdb's copy has only in-frame clones and lacks some. This sample has hundreds of thousands of clones, with around nine tenths found just once. This receptor was obtained from a man aged 55 to 70 who had recovered from COVID-19. The chain recombines TRBV9 with TRBJ2-7; 9 bases line up with TRBD2. Specimen: peripheral blood. The CDR3 DNA reads TGTGCCAGCAGCGCCCGGGGACTAGCTCCTCTTGCGGGGGAGCAGTACTTC. Its translation is CASSARGLAPLAGEQYF.